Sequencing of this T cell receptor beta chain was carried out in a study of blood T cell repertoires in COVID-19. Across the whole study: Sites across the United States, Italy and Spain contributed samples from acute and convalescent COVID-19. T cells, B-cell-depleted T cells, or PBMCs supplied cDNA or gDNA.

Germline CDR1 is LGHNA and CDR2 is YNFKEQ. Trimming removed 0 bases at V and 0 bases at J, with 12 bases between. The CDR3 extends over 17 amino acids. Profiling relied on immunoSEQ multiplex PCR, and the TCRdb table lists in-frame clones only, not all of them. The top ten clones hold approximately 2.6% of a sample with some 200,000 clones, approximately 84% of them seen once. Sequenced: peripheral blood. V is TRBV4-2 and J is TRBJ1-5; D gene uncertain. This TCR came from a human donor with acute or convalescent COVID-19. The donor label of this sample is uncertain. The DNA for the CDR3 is TGTGCCAGCAGCCAAGATCCACGCGATCTTAGCAATCAGCCCCAGCATTTT. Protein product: CASSQDPRDLSNQPQHF.